This entry lists 21 T cell receptor beta chains sequenced from one sample in a study of cytomegalovirus exposure and HLA in healthy donors. The PCR employed 60 Vbeta primers together with 13 Jbeta primers. Sequenced by immunoSEQ multiplex PCR; TCRdb stores in-frame clones only, minus some. The repertoire consists of some 170,000 clones, with around 69% occurring once and the leading ten covering approximately 3%. The sample comprised PBMCs. These receptors were obtained from a woman aged 25-40 years in good health and CMV-seronegative.

This clone was recorded only once. V gene TRBV23-1 combines with J gene TRBJ2-5; a weak D match, TRBD2 (6 bases). TRBV23-1 is noted as an ORF with a role that remains uncertain. The CDR3 length is 14 residues. Trimming removed 6 bases at V and 7 bases at J, with 18 bases between. The CDR3 nucleotides are TGCGCCAGCAGCCGGACTGAGACGGAGGGGACCCAGTACTTC. Its protein product is CASSRTETEGTQYF.

This clone has a handful of counts. This sequence joins TRBV28 and TRBJ2-1; 12 bases map to TRBD2. The V and J ends lost 2 bases and 5 bases, in that order; junction bases with no gene match: 7. There are 17 residues in the CDR3. CDR1 and CDR2 (germline): MDHEN, SYDVKM. The CDR3 DNA reads TGTGCCAGCAGTTTAATCCCCGGACTAGCGGGGAACAATGAGCAGTTCTTC. Translation gives CASSLIPGLAGNNEQFF.

V gene TRBV9 combines with J gene TRBJ2-3; 9 nucleotides align to TRBD1. The CDR3 is made up of 18 amino acids. Per the germline V gene, CDR1 is SGDLS and CDR2 is YYNGEE. V gave up 4 bases and J gave up 0 bases; unmatched junction bases: 12. CDR3 coding DNA: TGTGCCAGCAGCCCCTGGGACAGGGAGCGTTCTAGCACAGATACGCAGTATTTT. This gives the protein CASSPWDRERSSTDTQYF. The full variable domain, rest sourced from reference TRBV9 and TRBJ2-3, is DSGVTQTPKHLITATGQRVTLRCSPRSGDLSVYWYQQSLDQGLQFLIQYYNGEERAKGNILERFSAQQFPDLHSELNLSSLELGDSALYFCASSPWDRERSSTDTQYFGPGTRLTVL.

The rearrangement uses TRBV5-1 and TRBJ1-3, with D possibly TRBD1 on 6 matching bases. The length of the CDR3 is 17 residues. CDR1 and CDR2 (germline): SGHRS, YFSETQ. V lost 1 base and J 0 bases, leaving 14 bases between the germline ends. The DNA for the CDR3 is TGCGCCAGCAGCTTGAATCCGGGACACTTCTCTGGAAACACCATATATTTT. Its translation: CASSLNPGHFSGNTIYF.

This chain uses TRBV28 with TRBJ1-5; D may be TRBD1 (5 bases). The germline V gene encodes CDR1 MDHEN and CDR2 SYDVKM. The CDR3 has 15 residues. Trimming removed 2 bases at V and 0 bases at J, with 8 bases between. CDR3 DNA sequence: TGTGCCAGCAGTTTAGGTGGGGCTAGCAATCAGCCCCAGCATTTT. As protein: CASSLGGASNQPQHF.

The chain couples TRBV4-3 to TRBJ2-7; 11 nucleotides match TRBD2. Germline CDR1 LGHNA, CDR2 YSLEER. The V gene end was trimmed by 0 bases and the J gene end by 3 bases; junction bases not matched to a gene: 4. The CDR3 sequence is 16 residues long. The CDR3 loop is CASSQEELAGDYEQYF. Here the CDR3 DNA reads TGCGCCAGCAGCCAAGAAGAACTAGCGGGGGACTACGAGCAGTACTTC.

The table lists this clone with a count of one. The genes are TRBV30 and TRBJ1-1; 7 positions agree with TRBD1. The length of the CDR3 is 14 residues. Looked up from germline, CDR1 is GTSNPN and CDR2 is SVGIG (reference sequence). V lost 5 bases to trimming and J lost 1 base; unmatched junction nucleotides: 7. DNA for the CDR3: TGTGCCTGGGGGCCGGGACAGAAGAACACTGAAGCTTTCTTT. Amino acid sequence: CAWGPGQKNTEAFF.

The V and J genes are TRBV7-9 and TRBJ1-1; 8 nucleotides align to TRBD1. CDR3 size: 16 residues. J was trimmed by 1 base and V by 1 base; bases with no gene match: 5. CDR1 SEHNR and CDR2 FQNEAQ come from the germline V gene (reference sequence). This CDR3 reads CASSLDPGQGNTEAFF. In DNA form, the CDR3 reads TGTGCCAGCAGCTTAGACCCCGGACAGGGGAACACTGAAGCTTTCTTT.

The chain links TRBV5-4 to TRBJ2-1; maybe TRBD2 (6 bases). The V and J ends lost 2 bases and 0 bases respectively, with 9 bases between them. CDR1 is SGHNT, CDR2 YYREEE, per germline (reference sequence). The length of the CDR3 is 15 residues. The CDR3 coding sequence is TGTGCCAGCAGCTTTAGCGGTACCTCCTACAATGAGCAGTTCTTC. As protein: CASSFSGTSYNEQFF. Full variable domain (outside the CDR3, taken from reference TRBV5-4 and TRBJ2-1): ETGVTQSPTHLIKTRGQQVTLRCSSQSGHNTVSWYQQALGQGPQFIFQYYREEENGRGNFPPRFSGLQFPNYSSELNVNALELDDSALYLCASSFSGTSYNEQFFGPGTRLTVL.

The rearrangement joins TRBV29-1 to TRBJ2-1; D perhaps matches TRBD1 (5 bases). V lost 2 bases to trimming and J lost 8 bases, with 19 bases between them. The germline gives CDR1 SQVTM, CDR2 ANQGSEA. The CDR3 has 15 amino acids. Here the CDR3 DNA reads TGCAGCGTTGAAAAAGCTCCAAGGGGTCGCGATGAGCAGTTCTTC. Its translation: CSVEKAPRGRDEQFF.

This clone was recorded a few times. This sequence joins TRBV9 and TRBJ1-4; TRBD1 aligns across 11 bases. CDR1 is SGDLS and CDR2 is YYNGEE in the germline V gene. With V trimmed by 5 bases and J by 7 bases, 4 bases remained unmatched. The length of the CDR3 is 14 residues. CDR3 sequence reads: CASSRGQGGEKLFF. CDR3 in DNA: TGTGCCAGCAGTCGGGGACAGGGGGGTGAAAAACTGTTTTTT.

This clone was found a few times. This rearrangement joins TRBV14 to TRBJ2-6; D ambiguous. The CDR3 covers 14 residues. V was pared by 4 bases and J by 4 bases, with 8 bases between. Germline V gene data show CDR1 as SGHDN and CDR2 as FVKESK. CDR3 in amino acids: CASSPPLGANVLTF. CDR3 nucleotide sequence: TGTGCCAGCAGCCCCCCCCTGGGGGCCAACGTCCTGACTTTC.

This clone has only a few counts. This rearrangement joins TRBV25-1 to TRBJ1-6, with D possibly being TRBD1 (6 bases). Germline-derived CDR1 and CDR2 are MGHDK and SYGVNS. V lost 4 bases to trimming and J lost 0 bases, with 13 bases between them. The CDR3 has 17 residues. CDR3 DNA: TGTGCCAGCAGTGGTACCGGGACAAACTCCTATAATTCACCCCTCCACTTT. This gives the protein CASSGTGTNSYNSPLHF.

The chain uses TRBV2 and TRBJ2-7; TRBD1 agrees at 7 bases. CDR3 length: 11 amino acids. The germline V gene encodes CDR1 SNHLY and CDR2 FYNNEI. Trimming took 10 bases from V and 5 from J; bases not matched to a gene: 5. The CDR3, as DNA: TGTGCCACCACAGGGGACCACGAGCAGTACTTC. Protein sequence: CATTGDHEQYF.

This clone turned up a few times. The rearrangement links TRBV4-1 to TRBJ2-3, with TRBD1 matching 11 bases. This CDR3 is 20 amino acids long. Germline loops: CDR1 MGHRA, CDR2 YSYEKL. V dropped 4 bases and J dropped 6; count of bases not matched to a gene: 21. The CDR3 spells CASSPGGASTGTGGWDTQYF. CDR3 DNA: TGCGCCAGCAGCCCAGGCGGGGCGTCGACCGGGACAGGGGGATGGGATACGCAGTATTTT.

CDR3 coding DNA: TGTGCCAGCAGCGTAGAGGCGGGGGACGGGTACGAGCAGTACTTC. It is translated as CASSVEAGDGYEQYF. The chain combines TRBV9 with TRBJ2-7, with 7 bases matching TRBD2. The ends lost 0 bases at V and 4 bases at J; junction bases unmatched: 7. Germline-derived CDR1 and CDR2 are SGDLS and YYNGEE. This CDR3 comprises 15 residues.

The V gene is TRBV30, the J gene TRBJ1-1; unclear D gene. Trimming pared 1 base from V and 8 bases from J, leaving 11 bases between. Per germline, CDR1 GTSNPN and CDR2 SVGIG (reference sequence). There are 12 residues in the CDR3. CDR3 nucleotides: TGTGCCTGGAGTGAAAAACAGAGAGAAGCTTTCTTT. Its protein is CAWSEKQREAFF. Variable domain in full (rest from reference TRBV30 and TRBJ1-1): SQTIHQWPATLVQPVGSPLSLECTVEGTSNPNLYWYRQAAGRGLQLLFYSVGIGQISSEVPQNLSASRPQDRQFILSSKKLLLSDSGFYLCAWSEKQREAFFGQGTRLTVV.

In this sample, this clone turned up a few times. This chain links TRBV13 with TRBJ1-4; D remains ambiguous. Trimming took 4 bases from V and 8 from J, leaving 14 bases between them. In germline, CDR1 is PRHDT, CDR2 FYEKMQ (reference sequence). The CDR3 is made up of 14 amino acids. The CDR3 nucleotides read TGTGCCAGCAGCTCCAAGGCTCAGAGGGAAAAACTGTTTTTT. This encodes CASSSKAQREKLFF.

For the CDR3, the DNA is TGTGCCAGCAGCGGAGGAGGACCAAGGACAGCTAATGAAAAACTGTTTTTT. Translating gives CASSGGGPRTANEKLFF. This chain joins TRBV4-2 and TRBJ1-4, with D maybe TRBD1 (6 bases). V lost 5 bases and J lost 3, with 19 bases in between. The CDR3 covers 17 residues. CDR1 LGHNA and CDR2 YNFKEQ come from the germline V gene.

The J gene is TRBJ1-1, the V gene TRBV7-9; no definite D call. Trimming cost V 3 bases and J 1 base, with 12 bases left between them. Germline CDR1 SEHNR, CDR2 FQNEAQ (reference sequence). The CDR3 is 15 residues long. The CDR3, as DNA: TGTGCCAGCAGCTTTCTGGACGGGAAGAACACTGAAGCTTTCTTT. It yields the protein CASSFLDGKNTEAFF.

The V call is TRBV30, the J call TRBJ1-3; D not resolved. The CDR3 consists of 13 residues. Trimming took 4 bases from V and 0 from J, leaving 7 bases between them. Germline lookup yields CDR1 GTSNPN and CDR2 SVGIG (reference sequence). CDR3 protein: CAWNVVSGNTIYF. DNA of the CDR3: TGTGCCTGGAATGTCGTCTCTGGAAACACCATATATTTT. The full variable domain, completed using reference TRBV30 and TRBJ1-3, is SQTIHQWPATLVQPVGSPLSLECTVEGTSNPNLYWYRQAAGRGLQLLFYSVGIGQISSEVPQNLSASRPQDRQFILSSKKLLLSDSGFYLCAWNVVSGNTIYFGEGSWLTVV.